This TCR beta chain came from a study of shared clonotypes between healthy human individuals. The CDR3 contains 14 residues. Per the germline V gene, CDR1 is MNHEY and CDR2 is SMNVEV (reference sequence). V was cut by 1 base and J by 7 bases, with 11 bases left in between. TCRdb's copy holds only in-frame clones and misses some; the assay was immunoSEQ multiplex PCR. The table records 600,000 to 750,000 clones, less than 95% of them present only once. The sample taken for sequencing was memory CD8+ T cells from PBMCs. Subset described: CD45RO+ cells pooled with CCR7-negative TemRA cells. The sequence was collected from a man between 18 and 29 years old in good health. Some clones in this sample may be carry-over from other donors' samples. The chain carries TRBV27 and TRBJ2-1, with D possibly TRBD1 on 6 matching bases. CDR3 DNA sequence: TGTGCCAGCAGTTTATACAGGGTGGTAAATGAGCAGTTCTTC. It is translated as CASSLYRVVNEQFF.